These T cell receptor beta chains were read from a single sample in a study of blood T cell repertoires in COVID-19. Sequenced by immunoSEQ multiplex PCR; TCRdb stores in-frame clones only, minus some. The sample lists around 280,000 clones; approximately 86% were seen once. The sequenced sample consisted of peripheral blood. The receptors come from a man in his 70s with acute or convalescent COVID-19. Each CDR3 is given with its conserved first and last residue. Each record gives: CDR3 protein, V gene.

CDR3 protein: CASSLTRQGANF
V gene: TRBV28

CDR3 protein: CASSFSTYSYEQYF
V gene: TRBV11-2

CDR3 protein: CASSESPGSTGSPLHF
V gene: TRBV6-1

CDR3 protein: CASSVHSLFGEQFF
V gene: TRBV19

CDR3 protein: CASSRSGQNEQFF
V gene: TRBV18

CDR3 protein: CASSLVAGGSYEQYF
V gene: TRBV11-2

CDR3 protein: CASSPWTSGRKYEQYF
V gene: TRBV19

CDR3 protein: CASSIQVSTEAFF
V gene: TRBV5-5

CDR3 protein: CSVEAIAGVGTDTQYF
V gene: TRBV29-1

CDR3 protein: CASSDSSGSTDTQYF
V gene: TRBV7-3

CDR3 protein: CSVNTETQYF
V gene: TRBV20-1

CDR3 protein: CASGRGSYGTQYF
V gene: TRBV28

CDR3 protein: CASSEGSRGNEQFF
V gene: TRBV2

CDR3 protein: CSASERGQQYF
V gene: TRBV20-1

CDR3 protein: CAWSDGQPSNQPQHF
V gene: TRBV30

CDR3 protein: CASSLDSLSSGANVLTF
V gene: TRBV7-2